The rows below give T cell receptor beta chains drawn from one sample of a study of T cell changes during pregnancy in multiple sclerosis. Assay: immunoSEQ multiplex PCR; the TCRdb copy retains only in-frame clones and omits some. The table lists about 43,000 clones, 88% of them singletons. Sequencing was performed on peripheral blood, taken in the first trimester of pregnancy. The origin of the receptors is a female donor in good health, enrolled as a control in a pregnancy study. Both conserved end residues are part of each CDR3. Fields, in order: CDR3 DNA, CDR3 protein, clone size, V gene, D gene, J gene. A D gene is named only where the DNA matches it firmly. Expanded clones get a size class; other rows say once, few or many, or leave the size out.

DNA: TGCACCAGCAGCCAAGATCGGGACAGGGCTAATTCACCCCTCCACTTT
CDR3: CTSSQDRDRANSPLHF
size: few
V: TRBV1
D: -
J: TRBJ1-6

DNA: TGCAGCGTTCGTCCATCTGACAGGGGGAAAAGAGGCACTGAAGCTTTCTTT
CDR3: CSVRPSDRGKRGTEAFF
size: -
V: TRBV29-1
D: TRBD1
J: TRBJ1-1

DNA: TGCGCCAGCAGCCTTCTGACAGGGGACCATGGCTACACCTTC
CDR3: CASSLLTGDHGYTF
size: -
V: TRBV5-1
D: TRBD1
J: TRBJ1-2

DNA: TGTGCCAGCAGCCCCCGAGCGGGGGAGGGCACCGGGGAGCTGTTTTTT
CDR3: CASSPRAGEGTGELFF
size: -
V: TRBV4-2
D: TRBD2
J: TRBJ2-2

DNA: TGTGCCAGCAGCCGAGGGCTGGGGGAAAAACTGTTTTTT
CDR3: CASSRGLGEKLFF
size: -
V: TRBV5-6
D: -
J: TRBJ1-4

DNA: TGTGCCAGCAGCTTTGGGGACTCCTATGGCTACACCTTC
CDR3: CASSFGDSYGYTF
size: -
V: TRBV7-2
D: -
J: TRBJ1-2

DNA: TGTGCCAGCAGCTTAGTTGGGGGCCCTACTATGAACACTGAAGCTTTCTTT
CDR3: CASSLVGGPTMNTEAFF
size: few
V: TRBV7-2
D: -
J: TRBJ1-1

DNA: TGCGCCAGCAGTGGTAGTAGCGGCAACTCCTACGAGCAGTACTTC
CDR3: CASSGSSGNSYEQYF
size: -
V: TRBV5-1
D: -
J: TRBJ2-7

DNA: TGTGCCAGCAGCGCCTCGGGGGGGAATTCGGATACGCAGTATTTT
CDR3: CASSASGGNSDTQYF
size: -
V: TRBV9
D: TRBD2
J: TRBJ2-3

DNA: TGTGCCAGCAGCTTAGCCGCCGGGACAGGGGCTGAAAAACTGTTTTTT
CDR3: CASSLAAGTGAEKLFF
size: -
V: TRBV7-9
D: TRBD1
J: TRBJ1-4

DNA: TGTGCCAGCAGCATTGGACAGGGGGTTACAGATACGCAGTATTTT
CDR3: CASSIGQGVTDTQYF
size: -
V: TRBV5-6
D: TRBD1
J: TRBJ2-3

DNA: TGTGCCAGCAGCGTAGGCGGGAGAGATACCGGGGAGCTGTTTTTT
CDR3: CASSVGGRDTGELFF
size: -
V: TRBV9
D: TRBD2
J: TRBJ2-2

DNA: TGTGCCAGCAGCGTAGCTGGGACTAGGCCCTACAATGAGCAGTTCTTC
CDR3: CASSVAGTRPYNEQFF
size: -
V: TRBV9
D: TRBD2
J: TRBJ2-1

DNA: TGTGCCAGCAGCTTAGAAGCGGGAGGGACCGAGACCCAGTACTTC
CDR3: CASSLEAGGTETQYF
size: few
V: TRBV7-9
D: TRBD2
J: TRBJ2-5

DNA: TGCGCCAGCAGCTTGGGGAACAGGGCCGGTTCACCCCTCCACTTT
CDR3: CASSLGNRAGSPLHF
size: -
V: TRBV5-1
D: -
J: TRBJ1-6

DNA: TGTGCCAGTAGTAACGGAGGGAGTGAAAAACTGTTTTTT
CDR3: CASSNGGSEKLFF
size: -
V: TRBV19
D: -
J: TRBJ1-4

DNA: TGTGCCAGCAGCTTCTCTGCGGCCCCAGATACGCAGTATTTT
CDR3: CASSFSAAPDTQYF
size: -
V: TRBV7-9
D: -
J: TRBJ2-3

DNA: TGTGCCAGTAGTCCTCGGACAGGCGGTCGCAATCAGCCCCAGCATTTT
CDR3: CASSPRTGGRNQPQHF
size: -
V: TRBV19
D: TRBD1
J: TRBJ1-5

DNA: TGTGCCAGCTCACGTCAGGGGGCAAACACTGAAGCTTTCTTT
CDR3: CASSRQGANTEAFF
size: -
V: TRBV18
D: TRBD1
J: TRBJ1-1

DNA: TGTGCCTGGAGCCTCCCAACGGGGGACTCTGGAAACACCATATATTTT
CDR3: CAWSLPTGDSGNTIYF
size: -
V: TRBV30
D: -
J: TRBJ1-3

DNA: TGCGCCAGCAGCCAAGGTGACAGGGCGAGGACTAACTATGGCTACACCTTC
CDR3: CASSQGDRARTNYGYTF
size: -
V: TRBV4-1
D: TRBD1
J: TRBJ1-2

DNA: TGTGCCAGCAGCTTGGTTACTAGCGGGGAACAGACCCAGTACTTC
CDR3: CASSLVTSGEQTQYF
size: -
V: TRBV5-4
D: TRBD2
J: TRBJ2-5

DNA: TGTGCCAGCAGCCGCGGACTAGCGGGAGTAATGACCCAGTACTTC
CDR3: CASSRGLAGVMTQYF
size: -
V: TRBV7-6
D: TRBD2
J: TRBJ2-5

DNA: TGTGCCAGCAGTGATACGACTAGCGGGGGAGATGAGCAGTTCTTC
CDR3: CASSDTTSGGDEQFF
size: once
V: TRBV6-4
D: TRBD2
J: TRBJ2-1

DNA: TGTGCCAGCAGCCCCAGTTTCGTGGCCGAGCAGTTCTTC
CDR3: CASSPSFVAEQFF
size: -
V: TRBV11-3
D: -
J: TRBJ2-1

DNA: TGTGCCTGGAGTGTGGCGGGTCTGTCTGGAAACACCATATATTTT
CDR3: CAWSVAGLSGNTIYF
size: -
V: TRBV30
D: -
J: TRBJ1-3

DNA: TGCGCCAGCAGCTTGGTACTAGCGGGGGGAACCGGGGAGCTGTTTTTT
CDR3: CASSLVLAGGTGELFF
size: -
V: TRBV5-1
D: TRBD2
J: TRBJ2-2

DNA: TGCGCCAGCAGTGGAACAGGGGCAGATCAGCCCCAGCATTTT
CDR3: CASSGTGADQPQHF
size: -
V: TRBV10-2
D: TRBD1
J: TRBJ1-5

DNA: TGTGCCAGCAGCTTTCGGGTAAACACTGAAGCTTTCTTT
CDR3: CASSFRVNTEAFF
size: -
V: TRBV11-2
D: -
J: TRBJ1-1